This TCR beta chain appears in the sequencing data of a study of blood T cell repertoires in COVID-19. For the study at large: Samples representing acute and convalescent COVID-19 were sourced from the United States, Italy and Spain.

Within 2 weeks before study entry, exposed participants met a COVID-19 case. Method: immunoSEQ multiplex PCR; TCRdb's copy keeps in-frame clones and lacks some. The table has around 270,000 clones, 88% seen once. Sequenced sample: PBMCs or T cells enriched from blood (not recorded which). This TCR derives from a middle-aged woman who had been exposed to COVID-19.

CDR3 amino acids: CASSLGSSGNYGYTF. The DNA of the CDR3 is TGTGCCAGCAGTTTGGGATCATCAGGGAACTATGGCTACACCTTC. The rearrangement uses TRBV28 and TRBJ1-2, with D perhaps matching TRBD1 (5 bases). V shed 3 bases and J shed 2 bases, with 13 bases lying between them. The CDR3 sequence is 15 residues long. Germline CDR1 is MDHEN and CDR2 is SYDVKM.